These 4 T cell receptor beta chains share one sample of origin, sequenced in a study of regulatory T cells in long-lasting Graves disease. Time point: persistent/refractory GD, antithyroid drugs over 5 years with positive TRAb. PBMC RNA served as the TCR library source. iRepertoire HTBI primers and Arm-PCR of CDR3 regions built TCR beta libraries. Each CDR3 protein is one row after TCRdb ran MiXCR on the multiplex PCR reads. The sample has approximately 350,000 distinct CDR3 sequences; less than 30% are singletons. The material was peripheral blood mononuclear cells (PBMCs), obtained when the disease was refractory, from a patient treated with antithyroid drugs. These receptors were taken from a woman aged 40 to 50 with Graves disease.

This clonotype was seen repeatedly, ten times or more. The chain recombines TRBV24-1 with TRBJ2-7; 8 bases agree with TRBD1. The CDR3 extends over 15 amino acids. Germline loops: CDR1 KGHDR, CDR2 SFDVKD. After removal of 2 bases from V and 0 bases from J, the junction contained 2 bases not matched to a gene. The CDR3 sequence: CATSDSTGGSYEQYF. In DNA, the CDR3 is TGTGCCACCAGTGATTCAACAGGGGGCTCCTACGAGCAGTACTTC.

By its share, this clonotype is medium-sized. The rearrangement joins TRBV2 to TRBJ2-5; the D gene is possibly TRBD2 (5 bases). This CDR3 contains 15 residues. Germline CDR1 SNHLY, CDR2 FYNNEI. V gave up 3 bases and J gave up 6 bases, with 17 bases separating them. The CDR3 loop is CASSDLVAGEKTQYF. The CDR3 DNA reads as TGTGCCAGCAGTGATTTGGTAGCTGGGGAGAAGACCCAGTACTTC.

This clonotype has a count of ten or more. This chain connects TRBV27 to TRBJ2-5; 8 nucleotides line up with TRBD2. The CDR3 totals 18 residues. With 7 bases clipped from V and 2 bases from J, the junction kept 18 bases outside the gene matches. Germline CDR1 is MNHEY and CDR2 is SMNVEV (reference sequence). The CDR3 spells CASTQRFSGTRIQETQYF. The CDR3 DNA reads TGTGCCAGCACCCAACGGTTCTCCGGGACTAGAATACAAGAGACCCAGTACTTC.

This clonotype was counted at least ten times. The genes are TRBV7-9 and TRBJ1-1, with D hard to call. Trimming took off 5 bases at V and 6 bases at J, with 7 bases between the two ends. The length of the CDR3 is 11 residues. The germline V gene has CDR1 SEHNR and CDR2 FQNEAQ (reference sequence). CDR3 sequence reads: CASSPASEAFF. The CDR3 coding sequence is TGTGCCAGCAGCCCGGCTTCTGAAGCTTTCTTT.